This is a list of T cell receptor beta chains from one sample in a study of T cell responses to AZD1222 COVID-19 vaccine. The data were produced by immunoSEQ multiplex PCR, yet TCRdb's version contains in-frame clones alone and is incomplete. Among around 83,000 clones listed, about 90% were seen once. The specimen comprised peripheral blood, sampled on day 0 of AZD1222 vaccination. Receptors were obtained from an adult in good health. Both conserved end residues are part of each CDR3. The order of the fields is D gene, V gene, clone size, J gene, CDR3 protein, CDR3 DNA. The D gene is left open where the match is weak. For some rows the clone size is stated as once, few or many, or as a class when expanded; others skip it.

d_call: -; v_call: TRBV5-1; clone_size: -; j_call: TRBJ2-5; cdr3_aa: CASSLGPKETQYF; cdr3_nt: TGCGCCAGCAGCCTAGGACCAAAAGAGACCCAGTACTTC
d_call: TRBD1; v_call: TRBV28; clone_size: -; j_call: TRBJ1-5; cdr3_aa: CASSFSGTGSREPQHF; cdr3_nt: TGTGCCAGCAGTTTTTCCGGGACAGGGTCTCGGGAGCCCCAGCATTTT
d_call: TRBD2; v_call: TRBV7-9; clone_size: -; j_call: TRBJ2-1; cdr3_aa: CASSPRLLAGPNNEQFF; cdr3_nt: TGTGCCAGCAGCCCCCGGCTCCTAGCGGGACCTAACAATGAGCAGTTCTTC
d_call: -; v_call: TRBV7-2; clone_size: once; j_call: TRBJ1-2; cdr3_aa: CAKQGDYGYTF; cdr3_nt: TGTGCCAAACAGGGCGACTATGGCTACACCTTC
d_call: -; v_call: TRBV7-3; clone_size: -; j_call: TRBJ2-7; cdr3_aa: CASSPGTGYEQYF; cdr3_nt: TGTGCCAGCAGCCCCGGGACTGGCTACGAGCAGTACTTC
d_call: -; v_call: TRBV5-1; clone_size: -; j_call: TRBJ1-1; cdr3_aa: CASSPWGEMNTEAFF; cdr3_nt: TGCGCCAGCAGCCCCTGGGGGGAGATGAACACTGAAGCTTTCTTT
d_call: TRBD2; v_call: TRBV6-2/TRBV6-3; clone_size: -; j_call: TRBJ2-3; cdr3_aa: CASSFGTSGATDTQYF; cdr3_nt: TGTGCCAGCAGTTTCGGGACTAGCGGGGCGACAGATACGCAGTATTTT
d_call: -; v_call: TRBV18; clone_size: -; j_call: TRBJ1-5; cdr3_aa: CASSPGRNQPQHF; cdr3_nt: TGTGCCAGCTCACCCGGACGGAATCAGCCCCAGCATTTT
d_call: TRBD1; v_call: TRBV13; clone_size: -; j_call: TRBJ1-3; cdr3_aa: CASSLTNTGAFSGNTIYF; cdr3_nt: TGTGCCAGCAGCCTAACGAACACAGGGGCTTTCTCTGGAAACACCATATATTTT
d_call: TRBD1; v_call: TRBV7-6; clone_size: -; j_call: TRBJ2-5; cdr3_aa: CASSRDSQETQYF; cdr3_nt: TGTGCCAGCAGCCGGGACAGCCAAGAGACCCAGTACTTC